This T cell receptor beta chain was identified in a study of cytomegalovirus exposure and HLA in healthy donors. Primers for the PCR totalled 60 Vbeta and 13 Jbeta. The method was immunoSEQ multiplex PCR; TCRdb's version includes in-frame clones alone and lacks a portion of them. The data show around 97,000 clones, 75% to 85% seen once. CDR3 length: 15 residues. Germline-derived CDR1 and CDR2 are SSHAT and FNYEAQ (reference sequence). About this clone itself: Compared with germline, one end of the junction differs, possibly owing to a read error.

Source material: PBMCs. The chain couples TRBV7-7 to TRBJ2-2; TRBD2 agrees at 7 bases. The TCR sequence derives from a woman aged 18-29 years in good health and CMV-seropositive. The CDR3 loop reads CASSLAASGTGELFF. The DNA for the CDR3 is TGTGCTAGCAGCCTAGCGGCCTCGGGGACCGGGGAGCTGTTTTTT.